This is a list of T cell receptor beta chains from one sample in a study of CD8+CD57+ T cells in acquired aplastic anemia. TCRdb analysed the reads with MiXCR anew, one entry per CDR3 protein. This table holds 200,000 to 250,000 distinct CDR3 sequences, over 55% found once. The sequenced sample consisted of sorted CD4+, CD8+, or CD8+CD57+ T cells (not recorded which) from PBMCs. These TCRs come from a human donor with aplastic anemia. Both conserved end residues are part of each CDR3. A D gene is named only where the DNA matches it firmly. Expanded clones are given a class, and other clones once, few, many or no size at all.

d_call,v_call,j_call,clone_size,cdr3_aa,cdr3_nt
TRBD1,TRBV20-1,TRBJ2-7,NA,CSARSRTGREQYF,TGCAGTGCTAGATCTCGGACAGGGCGCGAGCAGTACTTC
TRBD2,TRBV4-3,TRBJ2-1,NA,CASSHLTSGANEQFF,TGCGCCAGCAGCCATTTGACTAGCGGGGCAAATGAGCAGTTCTTC
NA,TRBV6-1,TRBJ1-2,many,CASSEFWGADGYTF,TGTGCCAGCAGTGAGTTTTGGGGGGCGGATGGCTACACCTTC
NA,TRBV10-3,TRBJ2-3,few,CAISEEGFGDTQYF,TGTGCCATCAGTGAGGAGGGTTTTGGGGATACGCAGTATTTT
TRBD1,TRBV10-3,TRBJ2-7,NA,CAIRPLPGQGALSSYEQYF,TGTGCCATCAGACCTCTGCCGGGACAGGGGGCCCTGAGCTCCTACGAGCAGTACTTC
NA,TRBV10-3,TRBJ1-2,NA,CAISGTVSSGYTF,TGTGCCATCAGTGGTACAGTATCGTCGGGCTACACCTTC
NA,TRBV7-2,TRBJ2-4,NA,CASSPRGGNIQYF,TGTGCCAGCAGCCCTAGGGGGGGAAACATTCAGTACTTC
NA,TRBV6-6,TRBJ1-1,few,CASRQATEAFF,TGTGCCAGCAGACAAGCCACTGAAGCTTTCTTT
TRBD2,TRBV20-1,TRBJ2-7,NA,CGASDQGTSGTPRAF,TGCGGTGCTAGTGACCAAGGGACTAGCGGGACCCCGCGGGCCTTC
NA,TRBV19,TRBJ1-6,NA,CASSIGRGGDSPLHF,TGTGCCAGTAGTATCGGCCGCGGAGGCGATTCACCCCTCCACTTT
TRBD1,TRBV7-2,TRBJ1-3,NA,CASGGIGTGRNTIYF,TGTGCCAGTGGGGGGATAGGGACAGGCCGAAACACCATATATTTT
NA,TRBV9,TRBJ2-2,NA,CASEEANTGELFF,TGTGCGTCGGAGGAGGCGAACACCGGGGAGCTGTTTTTT
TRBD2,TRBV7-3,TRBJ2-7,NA,CASSPTSGRAEQYF,TGTGCCAGCAGCCCAACTAGCGGGAGGGCCGAGCAGTACTTC
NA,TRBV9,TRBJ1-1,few,CASSVAEGEAFF,TGTGCCAGCAGCGTAGCAGAGGGTGAAGCTTTCTTT
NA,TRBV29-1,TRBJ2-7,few,CSVVVFGQSYEQYF,TGCAGCGTTGTGGTTTTCGGACAGTCCTACGAGCAGTACTTC
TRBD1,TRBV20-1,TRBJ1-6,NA,CSARPDRQGPSPLHF,TGCAGTGCTAGACCGGACAGGCAGGGGCCTTCACCCCTCCACTTT
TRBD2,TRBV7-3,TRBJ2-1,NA,CASSQTSGVAQQFF,TGTGCCAGCAGCCAGACTAGCGGGGTCGCTCAGCAGTTCTTC
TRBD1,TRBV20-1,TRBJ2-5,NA,CSALPYLAQGVFETQYF,TGCAGTGCCCTACCCTATCTCGCACAGGGGGTTTTCGAGACCCAGTACTTC
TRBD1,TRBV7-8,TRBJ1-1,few,CASSLGSYRGTSTEAFF,TGTGCCAGCAGCTTAGGTTCGTACAGGGGGACGTCCACTGAAGCTTTCTTT
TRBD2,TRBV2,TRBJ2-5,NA,CASSQTSAKETQYF,TGTGCCAGCAGTCAGACTAGCGCGAAAGAGACCCAGTACTTC
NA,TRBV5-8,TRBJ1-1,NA,CASSRDDTRNTEAFF,TGTGCCAGCAGCAGGGATGACACAAGGAACACTGAAGCTTTCTTT
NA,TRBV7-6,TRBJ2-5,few,CASRSTVQRTCGF,TGTGCCAGCAGATCGACAGTCCAGAGGACTTGTGGCTTC
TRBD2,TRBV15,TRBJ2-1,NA,CATSSFGTNLYNEQFF,TGTGCCACCAGCAGCTTCGGGACTAATCTATACAATGAGCAGTTCTTC
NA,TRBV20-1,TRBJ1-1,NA,CSASSLSAGAFF,TGCAGTGCTTCCAGCCTTTCCGCGGGAGCTTTCTTT
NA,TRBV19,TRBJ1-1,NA,CASSPTGYNTEAFF,TGTGCCAGTAGTCCCACAGGGTATAACACTGAAGCTTTCTTT
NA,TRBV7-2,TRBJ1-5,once,CASRLGGDSNQPQHF,TGTGCCAGCAGACTGGGGGGGGATAGCAATCAGCCCCAGCATTTT
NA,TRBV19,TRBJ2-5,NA,CASSRDAGQETQYF,TGTGCCAGTAGTCGGGATGCGGGGCAAGAGACCCAGTACTTC
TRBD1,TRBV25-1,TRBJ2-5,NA,CASSEPGTGTLQETQYF,TGTGCCAGCAGTGAACCGGGGACAGGAACTCTACAAGAGACCCAGTACTTC